This TCR beta chain was documented in a study of response to subunit inactivated influenza vaccine. The CDR3 spans 17 residues. Unmatched junction bases numbered 4, after V lost 0 bases and J lost 0 bases. From germline, CDR1 is LGHNA and CDR2 YSLEER. This clonotype showed up just a few times. TCRdb reprocessed the RT-PCR reads with MiXCR, giving one entry per CDR3 protein. The table lists hundreds of thousands of distinct CDR3 sequences, less than 20% of them singletons. The sequencing used PBMCs from blood, collected 4 to 6 days after vaccination. This TCR was sampled from a man aged 50 or older who received an inactivated influenza vaccine. The chain has TRBV4-3 and TRBJ1-1, with TRBD1 identical over 10 bases. The CDR3 DNA reads TGCGCCAGCAGCCAAGAGTGGGACAGGGGATTGAACACTGAAGCTTTCTTT. Encoded protein: CASSQEWDRGLNTEAFF.